This entry describes one T cell receptor (beta chain). This sample was taken from a study of CD8 T cells in Susac syndrome. Looking at the study overall: When blood was collected, patients with Susac syndrome were therapy-naive, were taking corticosteroids, or were receiving intravenous immunoglobulin alone.

The length of the CDR3 is 15 residues. Germline loops: CDR1 MDHEN, CDR2 SYDVKM. Trimming removed 3 bases at V and 0 bases at J, with 11 bases between. In blood CD8+ and CD4+ T cells, TCR beta underwent sequencing. Diagnostic criteria for definite or probable disease, in their recently defined form, were met by the patients with Susac syndrome. Random hexamers were used to reverse transcribe the RNA input (about 0.45 to 1 ug). Amplification of the TCR beta CDR3 was carried out by immunoSEQ multiplex PCR, which spanned a total of 54 Vbeta and 13 Jbeta segments. TCRdb recomputed calls from the immunoSEQ multiplex PCR reads with MiXCR, one row per CDR3 protein. The repertoire holds 65,000 to 95,000 distinct CDR3 sequences, about 93% seen once, with roughly 1% in the top ten.

This sequence was found in a human donor with Susac syndrome. The source material was CD8+ T cells from PBMCs. The rearrangement joins TRBV28 to TRBJ1-1, with unresolved D. CDR3 sequence (DNA): TGTGCCAGCAGTTTGGACCCTCTCTTGAACACTGAAGCTTTCTTT. Protein sequence: CASSLDPLLNTEAFF.